A single sample is the source of the 2 T cell receptor beta chains below, sequenced in a study of blood T cells in healthy people across ages (dated by TCRdb to 2013 to 2016). The library was produced with 5' RACE. Data came from an Illumina HiSeq 2500. A second PCR of roughly 7 to 12 cycles was run with a J-beta primer mix and a sample-barcoded 5' primer. TCRdb trimmed the raw reads at Q25, called clones with MiXCR and kept productive beta chains. Under each unique CDR3 protein, matching rows form one entry showing the most common genes and DNA. The sample records around 1.7 million distinct CDR3 sequences, approximately 28% of which are singletons. Around 7.7% of the sample lies in the top ten. The sequenced sample was blood. These receptors were taken from a woman between 25 and 40 years old in good health.

This clonotype was recorded many times. V usage is TRBV4-1 and J usage is TRBJ2-5, with 9 bases that match TRBD2. The J segment lost 2 bases and the V segment lost 0 bases, leaving 4 bases of the junction unmatched. Germline CDR1 reads MGHRA; CDR2 reads YSYEKL. The CDR3 consists of 16 residues. The CDR3 reads CASSQDLLAGQETQYF. Here the CDR3 DNA reads TGCGCCAGCAGCCAAGATCTGCTAGCGGGGCAAGAGACCCAGTACTTC.

The J gene is TRBJ2-7, the V gene TRBV27, with TRBD2 matching over 11 bases. The CDR3 totals 15 residues. With V trimmed by 9 bases and J by 2 bases, 9 bases remained unmatched. Germline V CDR1 and CDR2: MNHEY, SMNVEV (reference sequence). In DNA form, the CDR3 reads TGTGCCAGTGTTTTACTAGCGGGGGACCCCTACGAGCAGTACTTC. Translated, it gives CASVLLAGDPYEQYF.